This T cell receptor beta chain came from a study of blood T cell repertoires in COVID-19. Study context: Italy, Spain and the United States were the sources of the convalescent and acute COVID-19 samples.

Patients from Seattle were sampled longitudinally, starting during active infection. Trimming took off 8 bases at V and 8 bases at J, with 12 bases between the two ends. CDR1 and CDR2 (germline): MDHEN, SYDVKM. The CDR3 consists of 11 residues. Profiled with immunoSEQ multiplex PCR; TCRdb holds only in-frame clones, not every one. The sample holds some 180,000 clones, around 76% seen once. This receptor was obtained from a woman aged 55-70 years with COVID-19, enrolled during active disease. The rearrangement uses TRBV28 and TRBJ1-1; TRBD1 might be the D (6 bases). Sequencing was done on a sample of peripheral blood. The CDR3 spells CASDTGTEAFF. The CDR3 DNA follows: TGTGCCAGCGACACAGGGACCGAAGCTTTCTTT. Using reference TRBV28 and TRBJ1-1 for the parts outside the CDR3, the full variable domain is DVKVTQSSRYLVKRTGEKVFLECVQDMDHENMFWYRQDPGLGLRLIYFSYDVKMKEKGDIPEGYSVSREKKERFSLILESASTNQTSMYLCASDTGTEAFFGQGTRLTVV.